Listed below are T cell receptor beta chains from one sample, sequenced in a study of T cell changes during pregnancy in multiple sclerosis. The method was immunoSEQ multiplex PCR; TCRdb's version includes in-frame clones alone and lacks a portion of them. This table holds 50,000 or so clones, more than 80% found once. Sequencing used CD8+ T cells from peripheral blood mononuclear cells, obtained in the second trimester of pregnancy. These receptors came from a female donor with multiple sclerosis, enrolled in a pregnancy study. Both conserved end residues are part of each CDR3. Each record gives: J gene, clone size, D gene, V gene, CDR3 protein, CDR3 DNA. The D gene is left open where the match is weak. Clone size is not always given. Where it is, it says once, few, many or a class for expanded clones.

>TRBJ2-2|NA|TRBD1|TRBV30
CAWKTGQVETGELFF
TGTGCCTGGAAAACGGGACAGGTGGAAACCGGGGAGCTGTTTTTT
>TRBJ2-1|NA|NA|TRBV10-1
CASSVPLADEQFF
TGCGCCAGCAGCGTACCTCTAGCAGATGAGCAGTTCTTC
>TRBJ2-1|NA|TRBD1|TRBV27
CASRTTGGTNEQFF
TGTGCCAGCAGGACCACAGGGGGTACCAATGAGCAGTTCTTC
>TRBJ2-1|NA|TRBD2|TRBV4-1
CASSHLPSGGRNEQFF
TGCGCCAGCAGCCACCTCCCTAGCGGGGGACGAAATGAGCAGTTCTTC
>TRBJ2-2|NA|NA|TRBV13
CASSWGPPGELFF
TGTGCCAGCAGCTGGGGCCCCCCCGGGGAGCTGTTTTTT
>TRBJ2-5|NA|NA|TRBV29-1
CSVDSGMGTQYF
TGCAGCGTTGATTCGGGGATGGGGACCCAGTACTTC
>TRBJ1-5|NA|NA|TRBV7-2
CASSLFSPAVGNQPQHF
TGTGCCAGCAGCTTATTCTCGCCAGCGGTCGGCAATCAGCCCCAGCATTTT
>TRBJ2-3|once|NA|TRBV14
CASSPYRTDTQYF
TGTGCCAGCAGCCCCTACCGCACAGATACGCAGTATTTT
>TRBJ1-1|NA|TRBD1|TRBV28
CASSLLGTGYTEAFF
TGTGCCAGCAGTTTATTAGGGACAGGATACACTGAAGCTTTCTTT
>TRBJ2-1|NA|TRBD2|TRBV7-6
CASSPATSGFYNEQFF
TGTGCCAGCAGTCCGGCGACTAGCGGGTTCTACAATGAGCAGTTCTTC
>TRBJ1-1|NA|NA|TRBV4-1
CASSNRVANTEAFF
TGCGCCAGCAGCAACAGGGTGGCGAACACTGAAGCTTTCTTT
>TRBJ1-4|NA|TRBD1|TRBV11-2
CASSLGGTDNEKLFF
TGTGCCAGCAGCTTAGGGGGGACAGATAATGAAAAACTGTTTTTT
>TRBJ1-2|NA|NA|TRBV19
CASSTLAGYYGYTF
TGTGCCAGTAGTACCCTGGCGGGGTACTATGGCTACACCTTC